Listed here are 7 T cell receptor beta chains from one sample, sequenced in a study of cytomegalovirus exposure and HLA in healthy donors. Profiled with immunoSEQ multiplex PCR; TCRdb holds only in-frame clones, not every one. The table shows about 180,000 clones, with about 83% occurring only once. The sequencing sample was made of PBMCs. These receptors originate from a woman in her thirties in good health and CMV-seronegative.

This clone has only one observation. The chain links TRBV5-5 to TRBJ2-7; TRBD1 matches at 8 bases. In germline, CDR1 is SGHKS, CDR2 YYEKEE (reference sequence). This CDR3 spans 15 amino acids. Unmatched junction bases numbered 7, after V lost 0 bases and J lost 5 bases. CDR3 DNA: TGTGCCAGCAGCTTGGCTCGGACAGGGCCCCACGAGCAGTACTTC. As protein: CASSLARTGPHEQYF.

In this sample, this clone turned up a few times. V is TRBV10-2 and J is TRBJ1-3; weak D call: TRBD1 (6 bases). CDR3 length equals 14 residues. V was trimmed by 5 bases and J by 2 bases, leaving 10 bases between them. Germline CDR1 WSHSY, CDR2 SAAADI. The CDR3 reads CASSPGETGNTIYF. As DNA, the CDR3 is TGCGCCAGCAGTCCAGGGGAGACTGGAAACACCATATATTTT.

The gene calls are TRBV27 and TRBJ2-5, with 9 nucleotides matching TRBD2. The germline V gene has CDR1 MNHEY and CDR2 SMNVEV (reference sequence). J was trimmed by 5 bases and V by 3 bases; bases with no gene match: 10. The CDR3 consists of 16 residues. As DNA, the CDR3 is TGTGCCAGCAGTTTTTTGGCGGGGGGGCCGTCGGAGACCCAGTACTTC. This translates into CASSFLAGGPSETQYF.

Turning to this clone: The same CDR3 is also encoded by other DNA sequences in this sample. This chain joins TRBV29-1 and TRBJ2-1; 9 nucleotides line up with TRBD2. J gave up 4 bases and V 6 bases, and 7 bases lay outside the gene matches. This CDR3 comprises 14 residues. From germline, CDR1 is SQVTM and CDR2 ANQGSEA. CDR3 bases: TGCAGCGTCGTCAGGACTAGCGAATACAATGAGCAGTTCTTC. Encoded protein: CSVVRTSEYNEQFF.

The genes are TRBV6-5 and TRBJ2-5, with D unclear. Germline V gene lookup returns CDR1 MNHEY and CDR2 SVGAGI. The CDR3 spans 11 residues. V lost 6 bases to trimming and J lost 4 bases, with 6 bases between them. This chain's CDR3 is CASRIGETQYF. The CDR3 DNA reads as TGTGCCAGCAGGATCGGAGAGACCCAGTACTTC.

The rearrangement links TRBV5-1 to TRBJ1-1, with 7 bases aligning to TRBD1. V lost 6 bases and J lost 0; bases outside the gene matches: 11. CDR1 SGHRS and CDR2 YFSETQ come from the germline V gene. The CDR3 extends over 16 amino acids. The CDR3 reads CASTSLGGTVNTEAFF. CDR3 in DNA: TGCGCCAGCACCTCCCTCGGTGGGACAGTGAACACTGAAGCTTTCTTT.

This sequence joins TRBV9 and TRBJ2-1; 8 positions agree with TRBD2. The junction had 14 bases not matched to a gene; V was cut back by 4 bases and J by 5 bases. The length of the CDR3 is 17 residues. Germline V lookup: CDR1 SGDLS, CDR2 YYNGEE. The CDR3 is CASSPHPLADKNNEQFF. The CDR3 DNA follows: TGTGCCAGCAGCCCCCACCCACTAGCGGACAAAAACAATGAGCAGTTCTTC.